Listed below are T cell receptor beta chains from one sample, sequenced in a study of T cell repertoires in cytomegalovirus infection. The antigens of these receptors remain unknown. TCRdb redid the calling of the reads with MiXCR, one entry per CDR3 protein. The sample contains approximately 140,000 distinct CDR3 sequences, roughly a quarter of which appear only once. The sequenced sample consisted of PBMCs, sequenced either directly or after in vitro stimulation (not recorded which). The receptors derive from a human donor in good health (CMV status not recorded). Some clones in this sample may be carry-over from other donors' samples. CDR3s include the opening cysteine and the closing phenylalanine or tryptophan. A D gene is named only where the DNA matches it firmly. Size values are once, few and many counts, or a class for expanded clones, and some rows have none.

V gene: TRBV29-1
D gene: NA
J gene: TRBJ2-7
clone size: NA
CDR3 DNA: TGCAGCGCCGAGGCAGGGAACGAGCAGTACTTC
CDR3 protein: CSAEAGNEQYF

V gene: TRBV20-1
D gene: TRBD2
J gene: TRBJ2-1
clone size: few
CDR3 DNA: TGCAGTGCTGGAACCGGGACTACCGGTTACAATGAGCAGTTCTTC
CDR3 protein: CSAGTGTTGYNEQFF

V gene: TRBV19
D gene: TRBD1
J gene: TRBJ1-2
clone size: NA
CDR3 DNA: TGTGCCAGTAGTAGAGAGATACAGGGGCACTATGGCTACACCTTC
CDR3 protein: CASSREIQGHYGYTF

V gene: TRBV6-1
D gene: NA
J gene: TRBJ2-1
clone size: NA
CDR3 DNA: TGTGCCAGCAGTTCCCGACTGCCCGTCTACAATGAGCAGTTCTTC
CDR3 protein: CASSSRLPVYNEQFF

V gene: TRBV11-2
D gene: NA
J gene: TRBJ2-7
clone size: NA
CDR3 DNA: TGTGCCAGCAGCCAGGATCAGGGACTGGGATACGAGCAGTACTTC
CDR3 protein: CASSQDQGLGYEQYF

V gene: TRBV6-1
D gene: TRBD1
J gene: TRBJ2-7
clone size: few
CDR3 DNA: TGTGCCAGCAGTTACCGGGACAGGGACTACGAGCAGTACTTC
CDR3 protein: CASSYRDRDYEQYF

V gene: TRBV19
D gene: NA
J gene: TRBJ1-3
clone size: NA
CDR3 DNA: TGTGCCAGCAGGTCCTCTGGAAACACCATATATTTT
CDR3 protein: CASRSSGNTIYF

V gene: TRBV6-2/TRBV6-3
D gene: NA
J gene: TRBJ2-1
clone size: NA
CDR3 DNA: TGTGCCAGCAGCCAGACCCCTTTGGGGTCCTACAATGAGCAGTTCTTC
CDR3 protein: CASSQTPLGSYNEQFF

V gene: TRBV10-3
D gene: NA
J gene: TRBJ2-5
clone size: NA
CDR3 DNA: TGTGCCATCAAGCACAGGGACCGAGAGACCCAGTACTTC
CDR3 protein: CAIKHRDRETQYF

V gene: TRBV20-1
D gene: NA
J gene: TRBJ2-2
clone size: NA
CDR3 DNA: TGCAGTGCTCCAATACCGGCTAGCCGGCTGGCCGGGGAGCTGTTTTTT
CDR3 protein: CSAPIPASRLAGELFF

V gene: TRBV4-1
D gene: NA
J gene: TRBJ2-1
clone size: few
CDR3 DNA: TGCGCCAGCAGCCAAGAGGACCCCACGAATGAGCAGTTCTTC
CDR3 protein: CASSQEDPTNEQFF

V gene: TRBV7-2
D gene: NA
J gene: TRBJ2-1
clone size: many
CDR3 DNA: TGTGCCAGCAGCCTGGCGAGCTCCTACAATGAGCAGTTCTTC
CDR3 protein: CASSLASSYNEQFF

V gene: TRBV12-3/TRBV12-4
D gene: NA
J gene: TRBJ1-5
clone size: few
CDR3 DNA: TGTGCCAGCAGTTACCCGGGCGGAGGTCAGCCCCAGCATTTT
CDR3 protein: CASSYPGGGQPQHF

V gene: TRBV6-5
D gene: TRBD2
J gene: TRBJ2-1
clone size: NA
CDR3 DNA: TGTGCCAGCAGTTACTCGAGGACTAGCGGGTCCTACAATGAGCAGTTCTTC
CDR3 protein: CASSYSRTSGSYNEQFF

V gene: TRBV27
D gene: TRBD2
J gene: TRBJ2-7
clone size: NA
CDR3 DNA: TGTGCCAGCGGACTAGCGGGGGCCTACGAGCAGTACTTC
CDR3 protein: CASGLAGAYEQYF

V gene: TRBV25-1
D gene: NA
J gene: TRBJ2-5
clone size: few
CDR3 DNA: TGTGCCAGCAGTGAAGGGGTCACGGGGGTAGAGACCCAGTACTTC
CDR3 protein: CASSEGVTGVETQYF

V gene: TRBV14
D gene: TRBD2
J gene: TRBJ2-2
clone size: few
CDR3 DNA: TGTGCCAGCAGCCACTTGCTAGCGGGAGTGGCCGGGGAGCTGTTTTTT
CDR3 protein: CASSHLLAGVAGELFF

V gene: TRBV12-3/TRBV12-4
D gene: NA
J gene: TRBJ1-3
clone size: NA
CDR3 DNA: TGTGCCAGCGGGGGTTTCTCTGGAAACACCATATATTTT
CDR3 protein: CASGGFSGNTIYF

V gene: TRBV7-9
D gene: NA
J gene: TRBJ2-1
clone size: NA
CDR3 DNA: TGTGCCAGCAGCTTAAGGGGGACTATATACAATGAGCAGTTCTTC
CDR3 protein: CASSLRGTIYNEQFF

V gene: TRBV6-5
D gene: TRBD2
J gene: TRBJ2-3
clone size: few
CDR3 DNA: TGTGCCAGCAGTCTAGCGGGAGGGCCCACAGATACGCAGTATTTT
CDR3 protein: CASSLAGGPTDTQYF

V gene: TRBV29-1
D gene: NA
J gene: TRBJ1-4
clone size: NA
CDR3 DNA: TGCAGCGTTGCGGGGGGGAATGAAAAACTGTTTTTT
CDR3 protein: CSVAGGNEKLFF

V gene: TRBV7-3
D gene: TRBD2
J gene: TRBJ2-1
clone size: NA
CDR3 DNA: TGTGCCAGCAGCTTCGATAGCGGGAGCTACAATGAGCAGTTCTTC
CDR3 protein: CASSFDSGSYNEQFF

V gene: TRBV20-1
D gene: NA
J gene: TRBJ1-5
clone size: NA
CDR3 DNA: TGCAGTGCTATGGTTGATAGCAATCAGCCCCAGCATTTT
CDR3 protein: CSAMVDSNQPQHF

V gene: TRBV29-1
D gene: NA
J gene: TRBJ1-2
clone size: few
CDR3 DNA: TGCAGCGTTGGGAGGTCGGGGGGACACCTCTATGGCTACACCTTC
CDR3 protein: CSVGRSGGHLYGYTF

V gene: TRBV30
D gene: NA
J gene: TRBJ2-1
clone size: NA
CDR3 DNA: TGTGCCTGGGACGGAAGCGGAATACTTTACAATGAGCAGTTCTTC
CDR3 protein: CAWDGSGILYNEQFF

V gene: TRBV7-9
D gene: TRBD1
J gene: TRBJ2-3
clone size: NA
CDR3 DNA: TGTGCCAGCAGCCTAAGGGGGCTAGGCGGAAGCACAGATACGCAGTATTTT
CDR3 protein: CASSLRGLGGSTDTQYF